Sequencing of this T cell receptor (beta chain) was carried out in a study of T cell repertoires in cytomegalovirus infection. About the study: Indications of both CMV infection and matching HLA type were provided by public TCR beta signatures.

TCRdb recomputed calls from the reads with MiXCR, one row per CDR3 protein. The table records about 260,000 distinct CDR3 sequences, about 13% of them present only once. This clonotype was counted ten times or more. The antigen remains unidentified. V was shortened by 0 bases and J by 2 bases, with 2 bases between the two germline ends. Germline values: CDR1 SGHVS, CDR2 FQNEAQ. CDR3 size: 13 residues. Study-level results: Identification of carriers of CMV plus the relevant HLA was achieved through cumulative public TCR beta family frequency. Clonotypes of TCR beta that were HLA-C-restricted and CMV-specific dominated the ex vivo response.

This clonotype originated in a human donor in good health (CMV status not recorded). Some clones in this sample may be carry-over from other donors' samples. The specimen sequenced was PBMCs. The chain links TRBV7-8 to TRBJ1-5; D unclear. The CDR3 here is CASSLARNQPQHF. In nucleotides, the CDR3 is TGTGCCAGCAGCTTAGCTCGCAATCAGCCCCAGCATTTT.